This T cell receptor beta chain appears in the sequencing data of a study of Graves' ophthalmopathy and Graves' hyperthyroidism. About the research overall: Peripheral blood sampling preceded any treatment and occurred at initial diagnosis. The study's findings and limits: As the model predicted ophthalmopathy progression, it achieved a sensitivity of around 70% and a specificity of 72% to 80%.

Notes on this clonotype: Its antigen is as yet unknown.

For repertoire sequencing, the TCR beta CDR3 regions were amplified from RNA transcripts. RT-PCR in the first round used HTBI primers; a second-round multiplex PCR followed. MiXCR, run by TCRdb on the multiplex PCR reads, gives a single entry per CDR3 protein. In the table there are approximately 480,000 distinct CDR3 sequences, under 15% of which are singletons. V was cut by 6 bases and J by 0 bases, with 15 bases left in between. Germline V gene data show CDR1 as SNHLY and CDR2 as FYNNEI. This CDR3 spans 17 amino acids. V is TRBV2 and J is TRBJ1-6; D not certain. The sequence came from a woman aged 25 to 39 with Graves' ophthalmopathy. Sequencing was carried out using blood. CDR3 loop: CASRGGFRSSYNSPLHF. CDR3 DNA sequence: TGTGCCAGCAGAGGCGGTTTCAGGAGCTCCTATAATTCACCCCTCCACTTT.